The 12 T cell receptor beta chains reported below all come from one sample, sequenced in a study of beta chain features in type 1 diabetes. All of the isolated RNA was reverse transcribed, so expressed TCRB transcripts were sequenced. This table comes from immunoSEQ multiplex PCR, and its TCRdb copy is limited to in-frame clones, with some not included. The repertoire holds a few hundred thousand clones, with 9.5% to 12% as singletons. Input material: naive CD4+ T cells from blood. The receptor source for this set is a woman younger than 45 in good health.

The chain combines TRBV11-2 with TRBJ2-7, with 11 nucleotides matching TRBD2. CDR1 and CDR2 from the germline V gene are SGHAT and FQNNGV. V lost 5 bases, J lost 7 bases, and 7 bases stayed unmatched. This CDR3 has 14 residues. The CDR3 nucleotides are TGTGCCAGCAGCCCGGAGACTAGCGGGAAAGAGCAGTACTTC. Its translation: CASSPETSGKEQYF.

The genes are TRBV5-4 and TRBJ2-5, with D tentatively TRBD2 (6 bases). This CDR3 region has 15 residues. Germline V gene sequence: CDR1 SGHNT, CDR2 YYREEE (reference sequence). V was pared by 4 bases and J by 1 base, with 14 bases between. The CDR3 region has the DNA TGTGCCAGCAGCGGGGGACGGGGGATCCAAGAGACCCAGTACTTC. Translated: CASSGGRGIQETQYF. Looking up the rest from reference TRBV5-4 and TRBJ2-5 gives the full variable domain: ETGVTQSPTHLIKTRGQQVTLRCSSQSGHNTVSWYQQALGQGPQFIFQYYREEENGRGNFPPRFSGLQFPNYSSELNVNALELDDSALYLCASSGGRGIQETQYFGPGTRLLVL.

This clone was picked up one time. The V call is TRBV7-9, the J call TRBJ2-5; 7 bases are shared with TRBD1. The J segment lost 4 bases and the V segment lost 4 bases, leaving 6 bases of the junction unmatched. Germline V gene lookup returns CDR1 SEHNR and CDR2 FQNEAQ (reference sequence). The CDR3 spans 14 residues. The CDR3 coding sequence is TGTGCCAGCAGCTCGCAGGGGGTAAGAGAGACCCAGTACTTC. The encoded protein is CASSSQGVRETQYF.

This clone turned up a few times. This chain uses TRBV7-2 with TRBJ2-1; D unclear. Deletions cut 6 bases from V and 0 bases from J, with 6 bases between. The CDR3 has 13 residues. Per germline, CDR1 SGHTA and CDR2 FQGNSA. The chain's CDR3 is CASRQSSYNEQFF. The CDR3 DNA follows: TGTGCCAGCAGACAAAGCTCCTACAATGAGCAGTTCTTC. The full variable domain, with the rest looked up from reference TRBV7-2 and TRBJ2-1, is GAGVSQSPSNKVTEKGKDVELRCDPISGHTALYWYRQSLGQGLEFLIYFQGNSAPDKSGLPSDRFSAERTGGSVSTLTIQRTQQEDSAVYLCASRQSSYNEQFFGPGTRLTVL.

V and J are TRBV18 and TRBJ2-5; D not certain. Germline V gene sequence: CDR1 KGHSH, CDR2 LQKENI. This CDR3 comprises 14 residues. Deletions cut 6 bases from V and 2 bases from J, with 13 bases between. This CDR3 reads CASSASSWQETQYF. DNA for the CDR3: TGTGCCAGCTCCGCAAGTAGTTGGCAAGAGACCCAGTACTTC.

The J gene is TRBJ1-1, the V gene TRBV6-5, with D tentatively TRBD1 (5 bases). The CDR3 contains 16 residues. The V end lost 2 bases, the J end lost 1 base, and 14 bases lay between the germline ends. Germline loops: CDR1 MNHEY, CDR2 SVGAGI. The DNA for the CDR3 is TGTGCCAGCAGTTACGGGGCAAAAGTAAAGAACACTGAAGCTTTCTTT. Translation: CASSYGAKVKNTEAFF.

This clone has just a few counts. V and J are TRBV13 and TRBJ2-7; TRBD2 is a possible D gene (5 bases). The germline gives CDR1 PRHDT, CDR2 FYEKMQ (reference sequence). The CDR3 covers 14 residues. V was shortened by 2 bases and J by 6 bases, with 14 bases between the two germline ends. Written as DNA, the CDR3 is TGTGCCAGCAGCTTACTTGTCGGGGAAAGCGAGCAGTACTTC. Amino acids: CASSLLVGESEQYF.

This clone has more than one count but fewer than ten. The chain uses TRBV27 and TRBJ2-1; D gene unclear. V lost 0 bases to trimming and J lost 7 bases, with 7 bases between them. This CDR3 is built from 13 residues. Germline CDR1 and CDR2: MNHEY and SMNVEV (reference sequence). CDR3 in DNA: TGTGCCAGCAGTTTATCTCGAGCGAATGAGCAGTTCTTC. Translated: CASSLSRANEQFF.

DNA of the CDR3: TGTGCCAGTACAAGGGGGACGAACAATGAGCAGTTCTTC. Protein: CASTRGTNNEQFF. The chain recombines TRBV19 with TRBJ2-1, with a tentative D call TRBD1 (6 bases). From germline, CDR1 is LNHDA and CDR2 SQIVND (reference sequence). The CDR3 contains 13 residues. V was trimmed by 7 bases and J by 5 bases, leaving 12 bases between them. The whole variable domain, remainder taken from reference TRBV19 and TRBJ2-1, is DGGITQSPKYLFRKEGQNVTLSCEQNLNHDAMYWYRQDPGQGLRLIYYSQIVNDFQKGDIAEGYSVSREKKESFPLTVTSAQKNPTAFYLCASTRGTNNEQFFGPGTRLTVL.

The CDR3 region has the DNA TGTGCCAGCAGCCCCGACGGGACAGGGGGTTACAATGAGCAGTTCTTC. Translation: CASSPDGTGGYNEQFF. The rearrangement joins TRBV11-1 to TRBJ2-1, with 11 bases fitting TRBD1. CDR3 length equals 16 residues. Trimming removed 5 bases from V and 4 bases from J; junction bases left unmatched: 7. CDR1 is SGHAT, CDR2 FQDESV, per germline (reference sequence).

The chain carries TRBV5-1 and TRBJ2-2; D unresolved. The germline gives CDR1 SGHRS, CDR2 YFSETQ. The V end lost 4 bases, the J end lost 1 base, and 8 bases lay between the germline ends. The CDR3 has 14 amino acids. CDR3 residues: CASSTTGNTGELFF. CDR3 DNA: TGCGCCAGCAGCACCACGGGGAACACCGGGGAGCTGTTTTTT.

This clone came up a few times. V usage is TRBV30 and J usage is TRBJ2-1; perhaps TRBD2 as D (6 bases). CDR1 and CDR2 (germline): GTSNPN, SVGIG (reference sequence). V was pared by 5 bases and J by 8 bases, with 16 bases between. There are 13 residues in the CDR3. DNA of the CDR3: TGTGCCTGGGCCGGGACTCCCTTGGATGAGCAGTTCTTC. This codes for CAWAGTPLDEQFF.